This T cell receptor beta chain was sequenced during a study of early T cells in non-severe SARS-CoV-2 infection. This clonotype has only a few counts. V lost 6 bases, J lost 8 bases, and 15 bases stayed unmatched. The CDR3 contains 17 residues. Germline V CDR1 and CDR2: DFQATT, SNEGSKA (reference sequence). TCRdb used MiXCR to reprocess the 5' RACE reads, holding one entry per CDR3 protein. The sample lists some 80,000 distinct CDR3 sequences, approximately 15% seen once, with more than 1.2% in the top ten. This receptor was identified in an adult who was a healthcare worker with PCR-confirmed SARS-CoV-2 infection or an uninfected control (not recorded which). Sequenced sample: whole blood. V and J are TRBV20-1 and TRBJ2-3; TRBD2 agrees at 15 bases. In DNA form, the CDR3 reads TGCAGTGCCCGGGGACTAGCGGGGGGCGACAGTATTGTTACGCAGTATTTT. It is translated as CSARGLAGGDSIVTQYF.